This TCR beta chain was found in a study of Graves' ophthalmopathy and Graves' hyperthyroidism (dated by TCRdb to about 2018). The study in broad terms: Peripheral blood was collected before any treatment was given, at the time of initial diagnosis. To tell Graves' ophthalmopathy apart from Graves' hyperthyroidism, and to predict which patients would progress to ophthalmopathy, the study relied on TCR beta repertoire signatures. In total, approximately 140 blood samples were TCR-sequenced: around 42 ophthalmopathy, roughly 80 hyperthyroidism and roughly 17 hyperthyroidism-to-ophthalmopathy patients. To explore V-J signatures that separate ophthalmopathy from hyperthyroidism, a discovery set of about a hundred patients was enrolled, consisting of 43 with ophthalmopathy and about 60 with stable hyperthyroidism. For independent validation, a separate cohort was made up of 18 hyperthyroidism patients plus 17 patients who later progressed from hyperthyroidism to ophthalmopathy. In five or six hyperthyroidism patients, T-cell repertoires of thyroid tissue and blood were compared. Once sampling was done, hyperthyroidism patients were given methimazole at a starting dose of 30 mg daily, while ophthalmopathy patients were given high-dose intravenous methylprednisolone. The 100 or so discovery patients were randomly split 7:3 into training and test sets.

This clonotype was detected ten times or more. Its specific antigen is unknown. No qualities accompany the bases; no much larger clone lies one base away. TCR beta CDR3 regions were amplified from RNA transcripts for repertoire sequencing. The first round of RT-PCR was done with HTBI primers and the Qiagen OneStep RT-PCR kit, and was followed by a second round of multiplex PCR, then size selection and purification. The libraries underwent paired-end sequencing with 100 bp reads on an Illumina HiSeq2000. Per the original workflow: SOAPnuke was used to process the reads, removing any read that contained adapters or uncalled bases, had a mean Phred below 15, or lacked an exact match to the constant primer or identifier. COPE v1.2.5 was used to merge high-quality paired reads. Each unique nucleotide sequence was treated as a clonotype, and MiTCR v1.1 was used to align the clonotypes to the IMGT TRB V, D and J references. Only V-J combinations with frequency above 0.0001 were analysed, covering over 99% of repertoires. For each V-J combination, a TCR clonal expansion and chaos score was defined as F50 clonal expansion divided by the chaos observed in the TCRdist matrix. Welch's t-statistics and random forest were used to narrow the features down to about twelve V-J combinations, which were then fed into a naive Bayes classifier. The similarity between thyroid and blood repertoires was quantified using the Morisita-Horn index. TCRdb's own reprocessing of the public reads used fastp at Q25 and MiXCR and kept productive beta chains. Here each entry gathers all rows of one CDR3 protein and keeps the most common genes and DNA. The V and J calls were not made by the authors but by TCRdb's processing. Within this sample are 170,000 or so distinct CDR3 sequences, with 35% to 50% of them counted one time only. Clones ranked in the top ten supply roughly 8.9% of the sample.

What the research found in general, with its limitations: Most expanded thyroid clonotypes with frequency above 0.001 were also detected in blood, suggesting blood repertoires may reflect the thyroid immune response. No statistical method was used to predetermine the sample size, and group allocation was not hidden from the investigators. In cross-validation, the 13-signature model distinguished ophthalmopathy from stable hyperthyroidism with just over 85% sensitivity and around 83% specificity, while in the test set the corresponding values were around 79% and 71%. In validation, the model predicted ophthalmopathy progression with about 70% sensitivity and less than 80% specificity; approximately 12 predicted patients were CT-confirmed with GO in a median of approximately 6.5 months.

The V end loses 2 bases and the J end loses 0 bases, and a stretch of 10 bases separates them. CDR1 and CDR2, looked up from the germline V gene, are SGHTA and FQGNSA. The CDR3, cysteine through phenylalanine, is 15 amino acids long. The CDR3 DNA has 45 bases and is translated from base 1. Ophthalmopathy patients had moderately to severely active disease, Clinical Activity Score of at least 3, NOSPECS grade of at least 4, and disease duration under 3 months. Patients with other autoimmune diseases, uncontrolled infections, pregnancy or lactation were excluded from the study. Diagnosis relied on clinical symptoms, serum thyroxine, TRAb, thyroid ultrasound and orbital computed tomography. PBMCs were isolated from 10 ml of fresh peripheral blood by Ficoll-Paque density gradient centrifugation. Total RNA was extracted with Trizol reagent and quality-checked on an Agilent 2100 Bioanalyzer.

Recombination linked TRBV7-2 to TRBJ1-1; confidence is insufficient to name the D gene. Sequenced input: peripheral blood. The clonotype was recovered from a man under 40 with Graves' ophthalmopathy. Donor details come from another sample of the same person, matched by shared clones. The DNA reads TGTGCCAGCAGCTTAAGTCCCACCTTGAACACTGAAGCTTTCTTT. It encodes CASSLSPTLNTEAFF.